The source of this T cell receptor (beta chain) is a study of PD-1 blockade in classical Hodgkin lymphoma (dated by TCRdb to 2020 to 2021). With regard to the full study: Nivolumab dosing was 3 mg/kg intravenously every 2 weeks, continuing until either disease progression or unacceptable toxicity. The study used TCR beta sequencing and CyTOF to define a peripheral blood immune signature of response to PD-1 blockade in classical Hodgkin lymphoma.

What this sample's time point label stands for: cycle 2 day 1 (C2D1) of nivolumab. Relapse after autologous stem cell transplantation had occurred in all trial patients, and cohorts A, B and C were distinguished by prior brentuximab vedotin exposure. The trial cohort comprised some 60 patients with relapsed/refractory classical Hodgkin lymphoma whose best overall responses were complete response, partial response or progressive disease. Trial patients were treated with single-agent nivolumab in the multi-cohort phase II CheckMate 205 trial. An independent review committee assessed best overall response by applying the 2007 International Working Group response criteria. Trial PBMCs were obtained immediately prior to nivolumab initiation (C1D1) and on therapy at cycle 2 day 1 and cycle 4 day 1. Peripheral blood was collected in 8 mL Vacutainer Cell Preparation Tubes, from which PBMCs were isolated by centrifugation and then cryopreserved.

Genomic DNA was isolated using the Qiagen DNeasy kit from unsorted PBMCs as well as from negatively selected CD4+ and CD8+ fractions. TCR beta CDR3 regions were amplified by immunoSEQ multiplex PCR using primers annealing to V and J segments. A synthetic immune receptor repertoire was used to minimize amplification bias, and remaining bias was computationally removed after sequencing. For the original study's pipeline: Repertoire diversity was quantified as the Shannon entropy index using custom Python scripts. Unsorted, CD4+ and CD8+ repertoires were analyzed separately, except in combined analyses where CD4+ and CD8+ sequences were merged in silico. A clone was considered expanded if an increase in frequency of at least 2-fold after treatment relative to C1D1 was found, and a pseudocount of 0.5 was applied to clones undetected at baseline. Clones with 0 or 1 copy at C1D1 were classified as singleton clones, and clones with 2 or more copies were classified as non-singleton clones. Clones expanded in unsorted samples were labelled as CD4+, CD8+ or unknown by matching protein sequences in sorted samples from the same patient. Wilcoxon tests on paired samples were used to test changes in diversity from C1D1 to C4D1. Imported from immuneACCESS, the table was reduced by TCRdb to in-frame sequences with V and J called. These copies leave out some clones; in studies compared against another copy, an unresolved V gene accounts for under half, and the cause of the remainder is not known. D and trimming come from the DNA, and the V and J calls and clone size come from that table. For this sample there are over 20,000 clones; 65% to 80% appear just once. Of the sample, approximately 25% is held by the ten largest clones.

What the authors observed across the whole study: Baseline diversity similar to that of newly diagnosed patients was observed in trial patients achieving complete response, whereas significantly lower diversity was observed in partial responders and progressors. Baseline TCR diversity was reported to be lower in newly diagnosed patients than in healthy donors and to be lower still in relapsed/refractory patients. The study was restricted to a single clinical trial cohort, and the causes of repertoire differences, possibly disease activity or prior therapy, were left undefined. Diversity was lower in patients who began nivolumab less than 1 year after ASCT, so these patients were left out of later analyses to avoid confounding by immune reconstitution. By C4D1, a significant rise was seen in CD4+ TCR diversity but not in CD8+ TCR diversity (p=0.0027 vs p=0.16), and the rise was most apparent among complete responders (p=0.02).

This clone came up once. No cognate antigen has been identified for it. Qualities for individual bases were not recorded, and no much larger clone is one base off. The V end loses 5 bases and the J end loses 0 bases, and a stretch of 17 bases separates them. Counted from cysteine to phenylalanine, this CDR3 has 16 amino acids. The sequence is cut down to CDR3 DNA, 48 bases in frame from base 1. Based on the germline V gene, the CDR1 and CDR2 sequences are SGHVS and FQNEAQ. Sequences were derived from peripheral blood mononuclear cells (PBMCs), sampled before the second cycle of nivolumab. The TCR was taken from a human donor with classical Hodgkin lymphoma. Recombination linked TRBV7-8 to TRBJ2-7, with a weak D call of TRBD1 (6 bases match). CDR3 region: CASSLWGLSSSYEQYF. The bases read TGTGCCAGCAGCCTTTGGGGGCTTTCGAGCTCCTACGAGCAGTACTTC.